This TCR beta chain was observed in a study of blood T cell repertoires in COVID-19 (dated by TCRdb to 2018 to 2020). The study in broad terms: Collaborator samples came from the United States, Italy and Spain and covered acute and convalescent phases of COVID-19. Subjects who had been exposed to COVID-19, were actively infected with it, or had recovered from it provided the deeply sampled blood TCRbeta repertoires that made up the dataset. The sample metadata nearly always contained a de-identified subject ID, COVID-19 status, age in years and sex. The prospective study material was composed of cDNA or gDNA derived from T cells, B-cell-depleted T cells, or PBMCs. Samples came from the ongoing ImmuneRACE study (first 160 participants) plus 1,254 subjects from 6 global collaborators. Where available, HLA class I and class II types were taken from metadata supplied by the sample provider and were not determined by assay-based typing. The repertoires were released in a freely available public database meant as a resource for research on the immune response to SARS-CoV-2.

The germline V gene gives CDR1 as KGHDR and CDR2 as SFDVKD. Including the terminal cysteine and phenylalanine, the CDR3 comprises 17 residues. CDR3 DNA is the only sequence kept; it has 51 bases, read in frame from the first base. Trimming removed 4 bases from V and 8 bases from J, leaving 22 bases between the germline ends. One collaborating source in Seattle enrolled patients during active infection and followed them longitudinally through the course of disease. Collaborating institutions collected whole blood in K2EDTA tubes following their own protocols. Collaborator samples were shipped for TCRbeta analysis as frozen whole blood, isolated PBMCs, or DNA extracted from either sample type. A word on this clone: Its recognized antigen is unknown. Base qualities are not recorded, but no much larger clone differs from it by a single base.

Findings and caveats that apply to the study as a whole: How much clinical and demographic metadata was included differed by source and by participant, and the metadata was provided uncurated.

TCRbeta CDR3 regions were amplified from genomic DNA by means of the immunoSEQ Assay, a bias-controlled multiplex PCR. The original pipeline was this. Nucleated cell counts per sample were estimated from amplification of reference gene primers within the assay. To quantify the absolute abundance of each unique TCRbeta CDR3 rearrangement, sequence reads were collapsed and filtered. For each sample, productive Simpson clonality was calculated as the square root of Simpson's diversity index over productive rearrangements. In TCRdb, the immuneACCESS table is reduced to in-frame sequences with V and J assigned. These tables do not hold every clone; where another copy was compared, an unresolved V gene accounts for under half, and the others remain unexplained. The V and J calls and the clone size are those of that table, but D and trimming were determined from the DNA. The sample has 400,000 to 450,000 clones on record, 70% to 90% of them singletons. Roughly 1.5% of the sample is taken by the ten largest.

This TCR was recovered from a woman aged 40 to 50 with COVID-19, enrolled during active disease. The sequence is built from TRBV24-1 and TRBJ1-4; matching of 5 bases hints at TRBD1 as the D gene. The sample was peripheral blood. The CDR3 protein: CATSDPGEGTNGEKLFF. The nucleotides are TGTGCCACCAGTGACCCCGGGGAGGGGACGAATGGGGAAAAACTGTTTTTT.